The 8 T cell receptor beta chains presented below share a single source sample, sequenced in a study of T cell responses to AZD1222 COVID-19 vaccine. Sequenced by immunoSEQ multiplex PCR; TCRdb stores in-frame clones only, minus some. The data hold about 94,000 clones, with around 90% observed a single time. Source: peripheral blood, taken on day 0 of AZD1222 vaccination. All receptors come from an adult in good health.

This sequence joins TRBV24-1 and TRBJ1-2, with 7 bases identical to TRBD1. This CDR3 has 14 residues. V shed 1 base, J shed 3 bases, and the junction held 1 base outside the gene matches. The germline CDR1 and CDR2 sequences are KGHDR and SFDVKD. CDR3 coding DNA: TGTGCCACCAGTGATTTTGGACAGGACTATGGCTACACCTTC. Translated: CATSDFGQDYGYTF.

The chain employs TRBV5-1 and TRBJ2-2, with D maybe TRBD2 (6 bases). The germline CDR1 and CDR2 sequences are SGHRS and YFSETQ. Trimming took off 5 bases at V and 0 bases at J, with 11 bases between the two ends. The CDR3 contains 15 residues. CDR3 nucleotide sequence: TGCGCCAGCAGGGAGGGACCATCGAACACCGGGGAGCTGTTTTTT. Amino acid sequence: CASREGPSNTGELFF.

The chain uses TRBV3-1 (or the pseudogene TRBV3-2) and TRBJ2-3; TRBD2 might be the D (5 bases). Germline assignment: CDR1 LGHDT and CDR2 YNNKEL (reference sequence). The CDR3 totals 16 residues. Trimming took off 4 bases at V and 4 bases at J, with 18 bases between the two ends. The CDR3 protein is CASSRFTRSTADTQYF. CDR3 DNA: TGTGCCAGCAGCCGATTTACTAGGTCCACCGCAGATACGCAGTATTTT.

The chain combines TRBV7-9 with TRBJ2-1, with TRBD1 identical over 9 bases. The V gene end was trimmed by 6 bases and the J gene end by 0 bases; junction bases not matched to a gene: 0. The CDR3 has 14 amino acids. Germline V gene data show CDR1 as SEHNR and CDR2 as FQNEAQ (reference sequence). CDR3 sequence reads: CASRGQGSYNEQFF. The CDR3 nucleotides read TGTGCCAGCAGGGGACAGGGCTCCTACAATGAGCAGTTCTTC.

The rearrangement links TRBV6-5 to TRBJ1-4; TRBD1 is a possible D gene (5 bases). Trimming removed 10 bases from V and 4 bases from J, with 16 bases in between. Germline loops: CDR1 MNHEY, CDR2 SVGAGI. There are 14 residues in the CDR3. Here the CDR3 reads CATGRGRDNEKLFF. CDR3 nucleotides: TGTGCCACAGGGAGGGGCCGGGATAATGAAAAACTGTTTTTT.

The rearrangement links TRBV7-2 to TRBJ1-6; D uncertain. V was clipped by 0 bases and J by 6 bases, with 12 bases between them. Germline V gene lookup returns CDR1 SGHTA and CDR2 FQGNSA. This CDR3 is 16 amino acids long. The DNA of the CDR3 is TGTGCCAGCAGCTTAGCGCGTTGGGGTACTAATTCACCCCTCCACTTT. It encodes CASSLARWGTNSPLHF.

This clone appeared a few times. This sequence joins TRBV9 and TRBJ1-6; D gene ambiguous. The CDR3 length is 15 residues. V was cut by 0 bases and J by 9 bases, with 13 bases left in between. The V gene's germline CDR1 is SGDLS and CDR2 YYNGEE. The chain's CDR3 is CASSVAGGLSSPLHF. The CDR3 DNA follows: TGTGCCAGCAGCGTAGCTGGAGGGTTAAGTTCACCCCTCCACTTT.

This clone has a single count. CDR3: CASTQGGYGYTF. As DNA, the CDR3 is TGTGCCAGCACCCAGGGGGGGTACGGCTACACCTTC. V gene TRBV6-5 combines with J gene TRBJ1-2, with TRBD1 matching over 7 bases. V lost 7 bases and J lost 8; bases outside the gene matches: 7. The CDR3 consists of 12 residues. CDR1 is MNHEY and CDR2 is SVGAGI in the germline V gene.